This T cell receptor beta chain was obtained from a study of blood T cell repertoires in COVID-19. In the original analysis: It was from reference gene primer amplification that nucleated cell counts were estimated. Repertoires were generated with immunoSEQ multiplex PCR, while TCRdb's copy carries only in-frame clones and drops some. For V, J and clone size, that table is used; D and trimming come from the DNA. The sample lists 250,000 to 350,000 clones, around 90% occurring once. Participant-reported clinical history was the basis for cohort assignment. Sequencing was carried out using PBMCs or T cells enriched from blood (not recorded which). The sequence came from a woman aged 35 to 49 who had recovered from COVID-19.

CDR3 region: CASSDLVGGLDRPNTEAFF. Written as DNA, the CDR3 is TGTGCCAGCTCAGATTTGGTCGGGGGGCTTGACAGGCCGAACACTGAAGCTTTCTTT. The chain is built from TRBV18 and TRBJ1-1; D is perhaps TRBD1 (6 bases). CDR1 KGHSH and CDR2 LQKENI come from the germline V gene. Trimming took off 5 bases at V and 1 base at J, with 26 bases between the two ends. The CDR3 runs to 19 residues.